The present T cell receptor beta chain was sequenced within a study of blood T cell repertoires in COVID-19. About the study: The study drew acute and convalescent COVID-19 samples from the United States, Italy and Spain. In each case, the material was cDNA or gDNA derived from T cells, B-cell-depleted T cells, or PBMCs.

V shed 9 bases and J 3 bases; nucleotides not matched to a gene: 11. CDR3 length: 14 amino acids. Authors' processing steps: Amplification of reference gene primers provided the estimated nucleated cell counts. The assay was immunoSEQ multiplex PCR, and TCRdb's table has in-frame clones only and misses some. The DNA gave D and trimming, while V, J and clone size come from that table. Of about 260,000 clones detected, more than 70% appear once; the ten largest clones hold roughly 12%. A Seattle source enrolled patients during active infection and followed them longitudinally. This chain joins TRBV23-1 and TRBJ2-7, with 7 bases identical to TRBD2. TRBV23-1 is reported as an ORF; its role is uncertain. The receptor's source is a woman in her 30s with COVID-19, enrolled during active disease. Sequencing was performed on peripheral blood. The CDR3: CARAGGTDLYEQYF. CDR3 DNA sequence: TGCGCCAGGGCCGGGGGGACCGACCTCTACGAGCAGTACTTC.